The sequence of this T cell receptor (beta chain) was determined in a study of blood T cell repertoires in COVID-19. The germline CDR1 and CDR2 sequences are SEHNR and FQNEAQ (reference sequence). J was trimmed by 3 bases and V by 5 bases; bases with no gene match: 13. The CDR3 runs to 19 residues. Here immunoSEQ multiplex PCR was the method, and the copy in TCRdb shows in-frame clones only, minus some. The sample yields about 140,000 clones, roughly 90% seen once. The chain uses TRBV7-9 and TRBJ2-6; 10 nucleotides align to TRBD1. Sequenced sample: peripheral blood. This clonotype was sampled from a man between 70 and 80 years old with acute or convalescent COVID-19. The CDR3 protein is CASSPTVGQGLRGANVLTF. CDR3 sequence (DNA): TGTGCCAGCAGCCCGACGGTGGGACAGGGGTTACGTGGGGCCAACGTCCTGACTTTC.